The clone carrying this TCR beta chain was counted ten times or more. The antigen is unknown. This record comes from a study of T cells in Graves' hyperthyroidism and ophthalmopathy. Points from the study as a whole: Blood also contained most expanded thyroid clonotypes above 0.001.

CDR1 and CDR2 (germline): SGHRS, YFSETQ. The length of the CDR3 is 14 residues. V dropped 1 base and J dropped 1 base, with 9 bases sitting between them. RNA transcripts gave rise to amplified TCR beta CDR3 regions. The TCR CDR3 first-round RT-PCR relied on the HTBI primer set. Each CDR3 protein gets one entry after TCRdb re-called the multiplex PCR reads with MiXCR. The repertoire holds about 400,000 distinct CDR3 sequences, with approximately 13% as singletons. Uncontrolled infections, other autoimmune diseases, pregnancy or lactation led to exclusion of patients. The sample comprised blood. The origin of this receptor is a woman between 18 and 30 years old with Graves' hyperthyroidism. The chain joins TRBV5-1 to TRBJ2-7; tentative D call: TRBD1 (5 bases). CDR3 sequence reads: CASSLSGNSYEQYF. The CDR3 nucleotides are TGCGCCAGCAGCTTGTCAGGGAATTCCTACGAGCAGTACTTC.